The clone carrying this T cell receptor (beta chain) was detected many times. Its specificity is unknown. Trimming cost V 5 bases and J 1 base, with 12 bases left between them. From germline, CDR1 is DFQATT and CDR2 SNEGSKA (reference sequence). The CDR3 is 14 amino acids. The data originate from a study of T cells in Graves' hyperthyroidism and ophthalmopathy. General observations from the study: Model predictions of ophthalmopathy came a median around 7.1 months before onset. Most thyroid clonotypes expanded above 0.001 appeared in blood too.

Patients were excluded for uncontrolled infection, other autoimmune disease, pregnancy or lactation. The study based diagnoses on clinical symptoms, serum thyroxine and TRAb, thyroid ultrasound and orbital computed tomography. The investigators amplified TCR beta CDR3 regions from RNA transcripts. HTBI primers drove first-round RT-PCR of the TCR CDR3. TCRdb used MiXCR to reprocess the multiplex PCR reads, holding one entry per CDR3 protein. This table has around 690,000 distinct CDR3 sequences, less than 25% appearing once. Input material: blood. The source of this sequence is a man aged 30-40 years with Graves' ophthalmopathy. V gene TRBV20-1 combines with J gene TRBJ1-5; no clear D gene. The CDR3 loop is CSAADYRSNQPQHF. The CDR3, as DNA: TGCAGTGCTGCCGACTATAGAAGCAATCAGCCCCAGCATTTT.